The rows below give T cell receptor beta chains drawn from one sample of a study of blood T cell repertoires in COVID-19. Some clones are missing from TCRdb's copy, which holds only in-frame ones; the method was immunoSEQ multiplex PCR. The repertoire includes approximately 310,000 clones, 80% to 90% of them detected once, and 1% sits in the top ten. Sequencing used peripheral blood. The receptors come from a man aged 50-60 years with active or convalescent COVID-19. Both conserved end residues are part of each CDR3. The order of the fields is D gene, clone size, J gene, V gene, CDR3 length, CDR3 DNA, CDR3 protein. The D gene is left open where the match is weak. Where a row states a size, it is once, few, many or the class of an expanded clone; other rows omit it.

D: TRBD1; size: .; J: TRBJ2-1; V: TRBV7-6; length: 15; DNA: TGTGCCAGCAGCTTAGTGGGACAGAGAACAAATGAGCAGTTCTTC; CDR3: CASSLVGQRTNEQFF
D: TRBD1; size: .; J: TRBJ1-2; V: TRBV5-1; length: 16; DNA: TGCGCCAGCAGCTTGGCCGGGACAGGGAAGAACTATGGCTACACCTTC; CDR3: CASSLAGTGKNYGYTF
D: TRBD2; size: .; J: TRBJ2-3; V: TRBV24-1; length: 18; DNA: TGTGCCACCAGTGACCCACGGACTAGCGGGAGGAGGGCAGATACGCAGTATTTT; CDR3: CATSDPRTSGRRADTQYF
D: .; size: .; J: TRBJ1-6; V: TRBV7-3; length: 14; DNA: TGTGCCAGCAGCTTCGGCGGGGCGGATTCACCCCTCCACTTT; CDR3: CASSFGGADSPLHF
D: .; size: .; J: TRBJ1-3; V: TRBV19; length: 15; DNA: TGTGCCAGTAGCCAGACAGATAACTCTGGAAACACCATATATTTT; CDR3: CASSQTDNSGNTIYF
D: TRBD1; size: .; J: TRBJ1-6; V: TRBV9; length: 15; DNA: TGTGCCAGCAGCGTCGAGGACAGGGGGCTCTCACCCCTCCACTTT; CDR3: CASSVEDRGLSPLHF
D: TRBD1; size: .; J: TRBJ1-1; V: TRBV5-1; length: 14; DNA: TGCGCCACCACCGCGGGACAGGGGGAGACTGAAGCTTTCTTT; CDR3: CATTAGQGETEAFF
D: .; size: .; J: TRBJ2-5; V: TRBV5-1; length: 13; DNA: TGCGCCAGCAGCGTCGGGGAGCGGGAGACCCAGTACTTC; CDR3: CASSVGERETQYF
D: TRBD1; size: few; J: TRBJ1-5; V: TRBV5-8; length: 14; DNA: TGTGCCAGCAGCAGGGACAGGCTCAATCAGCCCCAGCATTTT; CDR3: CASSRDRLNQPQHF
D: TRBD2; size: .; J: TRBJ2-7; V: TRBV5-1; length: 15; DNA: TGCGCCAGCAGCTCGCTAGCGGGGACTACCTACGAGCAGTACTTC; CDR3: CASSSLAGTTYEQYF
D: TRBD2; size: .; J: TRBJ2-3; V: TRBV5-1; length: 16; DNA: TGCGCCAGCAGCGCCAACCGGCTAGCGGAGGGAGATACGCAGTATTTT; CDR3: CASSANRLAEGDTQYF
D: .; size: .; J: TRBJ1-5; V: TRBV6-1; length: 15; DNA: TGTGCCAGCAGTGAGGTCTCGACAGAGTACGGGCCCCAGCATTTT; CDR3: CASSEVSTEYGPQHF
D: .; size: .; J: TRBJ1-3; V: TRBV28; length: 16; DNA: TGTGCCAGCAGCCCATCCCGGCGGGGGCTGGGAAACACCATATATTTT; CDR3: CASSPSRRGLGNTIYF
D: .; size: .; J: TRBJ2-1; V: TRBV9; length: 15; DNA: TGTGCCAGCAGCGTAACAGGTAACCCCTACAATGAGCAGTTCTTC; CDR3: CASSVTGNPYNEQFF
D: .; size: .; J: TRBJ2-1; V: TRBV2; length: 19; DNA: TGTGCCAGCAGCCGCCCGGCTGGGCGCGGATACGAGGGATGGCTTGAGCAGTTCTTC; CDR3: CASSRPAGRGYEGWLEQFF
D: TRBD2; size: .; J: TRBJ2-3; V: TRBV11-2; length: 15; DNA: TGTGCCAGCAGCATGACTAGCGGGGGGTTAGATACGCAGTATTTT; CDR3: CASSMTSGGLDTQYF
D: TRBD2; size: once; J: TRBJ2-1; V: TRBV5-1; length: 15; DNA: TGCGCCAGCACCTGGACTAGCGGGACGGGCAATGAGCAGTTCTTC; CDR3: CASTWTSGTGNEQFF
D: .; size: .; J: TRBJ1-1; V: TRBV6-5; length: 13; DNA: TGTGCCAGCAAAACTCCCCCGAACACTGAAGCTTTCTTT; CDR3: CASKTPPNTEAFF
D: TRBD2; size: .; J: TRBJ2-1; V: TRBV2; length: 18; DNA: TGTGCCAGCAGTGATGGTACTAGCGGGCCAACTCGAAGCGGTGAGCAGTTCTTC; CDR3: CASSDGTSGPTRSGEQFF
D: .; size: .; J: TRBJ1-4; V: TRBV4-1; length: 15; DNA: TGCGCCAGCAGCCAAAAAGGAGGGGCTAATGAAAAACTGTTTTTT; CDR3: CASSQKGGANEKLFF
D: .; size: .; J: TRBJ2-3; V: TRBV20-1; length: 11; DNA: TGCAGTGCGGGCGGCACAGATACGCAGTATTTT; CDR3: CSAGGTDTQYF
D: TRBD1; size: .; J: TRBJ2-5; V: TRBV11-3; length: 16; DNA: TGTGCCAGCAGCTCCCGACAGGGGGCGGAAAGAGAGACCCAGTACTTC; CDR3: CASSSRQGAERETQYF
D: .; size: .; J: TRBJ2-1; V: TRBV24-1; length: 16; DNA: TGTGCCACCAGTGATGAAACTTGGAGCTCCTACAATGAGCAGTTCTTC; CDR3: CATSDETWSSYNEQFF
D: .; size: .; J: TRBJ1-1; V: TRBV3-1/TRBV3-2; length: 15; DNA: TGTGCCAGCAGCCAAGATATTATGGCGAACACTGAAGCTTTCTTT; CDR3: CASSQDIMANTEAFF
D: TRBD1; size: .; J: TRBJ2-5; V: TRBV19; length: 15; DNA: TGTGCCAGTAGTTTGCAGGGGGTAGTGTGGGAGACCCAGTACTTC; CDR3: CASSLQGVVWETQYF
D: .; size: .; J: TRBJ2-2; V: TRBV12-3/TRBV12-4; length: 13; DNA: TGTGCCAGCAAACGGGGGTACACCGGGGAGCTGTTTTTT; CDR3: CASKRGYTGELFF
D: .; size: .; J: TRBJ2-6; V: TRBV2; length: 15; DNA: TGTGCCAGCCATAAAGGGGGGGCTGGGGCCAACGTCCTGACTTTC; CDR3: CASHKGGAGANVLTF
D: .; size: .; J: TRBJ1-4; V: TRBV10-2; length: 17; DNA: TGCGCCAGCAGTGAGTCAGGCAAGCCGGGGGATAATGAAAAACTGTTTTTT; CDR3: CASSESGKPGDNEKLFF
D: .; size: once; J: TRBJ2-7; V: TRBV11-2; length: 12; DNA: TGTGCCAGCAGCCCTCAGGGCTACGAGCAGTACTTC; CDR3: CASSPQGYEQYF
D: .; size: .; J: TRBJ1-2; V: TRBV6-2/TRBV6-3; length: 13; DNA: TGTGCCAGCAGTCCCGGAGATTTCTATGGCTACACCTTC; CDR3: CASSPGDFYGYTF
D: TRBD1; size: .; J: TRBJ1-4; V: TRBV28; length: 14; DNA: TGTGCCAGCAGTTTGACAGGGTTCAATGAAAAACTGTTTTTT; CDR3: CASSLTGFNEKLFF
D: .; size: .; J: TRBJ1-1; V: TRBV7-2; length: 11; DNA: TGTGCCAGCACCCCTTACACTGAAGCTTTCTTT; CDR3: CASTPYTEAFF
D: TRBD2; size: once; J: TRBJ2-2; V: TRBV7-9; length: 17; DNA: TGTGCCAGCAGCTTAGCGGCGGCTAGCGGTAACACCGGGGAGCTGTTTTTT; CDR3: CASSLAAASGNTGELFF
D: TRBD1; size: .; J: TRBJ1-6; V: TRBV2; length: 15; DNA: TGTGCCAGCAGCCTACAGGGGTTCGGTGGTTCACCCCTCCACTTT; CDR3: CASSLQGFGGSPLHF
D: .; size: .; J: TRBJ1-5; V: TRBV6-5; length: 13; DNA: TGTGCCAGCAGTCGACAGAACAATCAGCCCCAGCATTTT; CDR3: CASSRQNNQPQHF
D: TRBD2; size: .; J: TRBJ2-3; V: TRBV7-9; length: 17; DNA: TGTGCCAGCAGCCCCCGGACCAGCGGGAGGCTCACAGATACGCAGTATTTT; CDR3: CASSPRTSGRLTDTQYF
D: TRBD1; size: .; J: TRBJ1-1; V: TRBV18; length: 15; DNA: TGTGCCAGCTTCAAGACAGGGGAGATGAACACTGAAGCTTTCTTT; CDR3: CASFKTGEMNTEAFF
D: .; size: .; J: TRBJ2-5; V: TRBV30; length: 11; DNA: TGTGCCTGGAGTGGGGCCCAGACCCAGTACTTC; CDR3: CAWSGAQTQYF
D: TRBD2; size: .; J: TRBJ2-1; V: TRBV5-5; length: 13; DNA: TGTGCCAGCAGCTTGACTAGCGGAAATGAGCAGTTCTTC; CDR3: CASSLTSGNEQFF